The 16 T cell receptor beta chains below all came from one sample that was sequenced in a study of cytomegalovirus exposure and HLA in healthy donors. Researchers ran the PCR with 60 Vbeta and 13 Jbeta primers. Profiled with immunoSEQ multiplex PCR; TCRdb holds only in-frame clones, not every one. The table lists some 200,000 clones, less than 85% of them singletons. Sequenced sample: PBMCs. The origin of the receptors is a girl between 10 and 17 years old in good health and CMV-seropositive.

The genes are TRBV6-6 and TRBJ2-1, with 7 bases fitting TRBD2. The J segment lost 5 bases and the V segment lost 5 bases, leaving 9 bases of the junction unmatched. Germline CDR1 is MNHNY and CDR2 is SVGAGI (reference sequence). The CDR3 has 15 amino acids. The DNA of the CDR3 is TGTGCCAGCAGTGCCAGGACTAGACCACACAATGAGCAGTTCTTC. Protein: CASSARTRPHNEQFF.

V usage is TRBV5-4 and J usage is TRBJ2-4, with D possibly TRBD1 on 6 matching bases. The germline gives CDR1 SGHNT, CDR2 YYREEE (reference sequence). The CDR3 loop spans 15 amino acids. V lost 4 bases to trimming and J lost 5 bases, with 16 bases between them. In DNA, the CDR3 is TGTGCCAGCAGCCGGGGACAAACAAGTGAAAACATTCAGTACTTC. Encoded protein: CASSRGQTSENIQYF.

V usage is TRBV11-2 and J usage is TRBJ2-5; 9 nucleotides align to TRBD1. The J call may be wrong; the DNA end is better matched by TRBJ2-7. The CDR3 is 15 residues long. Germline values: CDR1 SGHAT, CDR2 FQNNGV. In DNA form, the CDR3 reads TGTGCCAGCAGCTTAGATCCGGGACAGGGCTACGAGCAGTACTTC. Residues: CASSLDPGQGYEQYF.

The chain recombines TRBV13 with TRBJ2-7; D is uncertain. The CDR3 is made up of 13 amino acids. V lost 2 bases and J lost 3, with 8 bases in between. The V gene's germline CDR1 is PRHDT and CDR2 FYEKMQ (reference sequence). CDR3 nucleotides: TGTGCCAGCAGCTTAACTTCCCACTACGAGCAGTACTTC. This encodes CASSLTSHYEQYF.

V and J are TRBV4-1 and TRBJ2-7, with TRBD1 matching 7 bases. There are 15 residues in the CDR3. J lost 3 bases, V lost 4 bases, and 9 bases had no gene match. The germline gives CDR1 MGHRA, CDR2 YSYEKL. CDR3 protein: CASSPRQGKNYEQYF. For the CDR3, the DNA is TGCGCCAGCAGCCCAAGACAGGGTAAAAACTACGAGCAGTACTTC.

The chain has TRBV7-9 and TRBJ1-4, with D perhaps TRBD1 (5 bases). Trimming pared 1 base from V and 2 bases from J, leaving 5 bases between. The CDR3 consists of 14 residues. CDR1 is SEHNR, CDR2 FQNEAQ, per germline (reference sequence). The chain's CDR3 is CASSLDRTNEKLFF. The CDR3 DNA sequence: TGTGCCAGCAGCTTAGACAGGACTAATGAAAAACTGTTTTTT.

The rearrangement links TRBV19 to TRBJ1-5, with D uncertain. The V gene's germline CDR1 is LNHDA and CDR2 SQIVND (reference sequence). Trimming pared 1 base from V and 7 bases from J, leaving 11 bases between. CDR3 size: 14 residues. CDR3 region: CASSIGSGGQPQHF. In DNA, the CDR3 is TGTGCCAGTAGTATAGGCTCTGGAGGCCAGCCCCAGCATTTT.

The chain recombines TRBV11-3 with TRBJ1-6, with D unresolved. This CDR3 is 15 amino acids long. Trimming took 7 bases from V and 6 from J, leaving 16 bases between them. Germline V CDR1 and CDR2: SGHNT, YENEEA. The CDR3 sequence: CASTVNSITNSPLHF. The CDR3 region has the DNA TGTGCCAGCACCGTAAACAGTATTACTAATTCACCCCTCCACTTT.

Regarding this clone: The sample carries other DNA sequences with the same CDR3. The CDR3 spells CASSFGLAGAQETQYF. CDR3 in DNA: TGCGCCAGCAGCTTTGGACTAGCGGGGGCACAAGAGACCCAGTACTTC. The chain links TRBV5-1 to TRBJ2-5; 13 nucleotides line up with TRBD2. CDR3 length: 16 residues. Germline assignment: CDR1 SGHRS and CDR2 YFSETQ. V lost 2 bases and J lost 2; bases outside the gene matches: 3.

In this sample, this clone turned up a few times. The CDR3 bases are TGCGCCAGCAGCTTGGATGGGGGGAGCGCGGTTATCGGGGAGCTGTTTTTT. It specifies CASSLDGGSAVIGELFF. V gene TRBV5-1 combines with J gene TRBJ2-2; a possible D gene is TRBD2 (6 bases). The germline gives CDR1 SGHRS, CDR2 YFSETQ. The CDR3 runs 17 residues. The V and J ends lost 0 bases and 7 bases respectively, with 19 bases between them.

This rearrangement joins TRBV7-4 to TRBJ1-1; 8 nucleotides align to TRBD1. Germline lookup yields CDR1 SGHVT and CDR2 SQSDAQ. Trimming removed 0 bases from V and 5 bases from J; junction bases left unmatched: 11. The CDR3 contains 17 residues. CDR3 bases: TGTGCCAGCAGCTTAGCCCGCCGACAGGGGCGGAGTACTGAAGCTTTCTTT. Its protein is CASSLARRQGRSTEAFF.

The chain couples TRBV7-9 to TRBJ1-2; TRBD1 is a possible D gene (5 bases). Trimming left V 10 bases short and J 3 bases short, with 15 bases between. The CDR3 spans 13 residues. Germline CDR1 and CDR2: SEHNR and FQNEAQ (reference sequence). This CDR3 is CATSGGAHYGYTF. The DNA of the CDR3 is TGTGCCACCTCCGGCGGGGCCCACTATGGCTACACCTTC.

CDR3 in amino acids: CASSLYPGQGLYF. Here the CDR3 DNA reads TGTGCCAGCAGTCTATATCCGGGACAGGGCCTGTATTTT. The V gene is TRBV27, the J gene TRBJ2-3; 9 nucleotides line up with TRBD1. The length of the CDR3 is 13 residues. The V gene end was trimmed by 5 bases and the J gene end by 14 bases; junction bases not matched to a gene: 11. The germline gives CDR1 MNHEY, CDR2 SMNVEV (reference sequence).

The rearrangement links TRBV6-6 to TRBJ2-5; tentatively, D is TRBD2 (5 bases). The CDR3 has 14 amino acids. Deletions cut 6 bases from V and 2 bases from J, with 13 bases between. Germline V gene sequence: CDR1 MNHNY, CDR2 SVGAGI (reference sequence). The CDR3 DNA reads as TGTGCCAGCAGCCCAGCAACTAGGCAAGAGACCCAGTACTTC. Translated: CASSPATRQETQYF.

The rearrangement links TRBV5-6 to TRBJ2-7; tentatively, D is TRBD1 (5 bases). The ends were cut back, 4 bases at V and 7 bases at J, with 9 bases in the middle. CDR1 SGHDT and CDR2 YYEEEE come from the germline V gene. This CDR3 contains 11 residues. The DNA of the CDR3 is TGTGCCAGCAGCAACCAGGGTGAGCAGTACTTC. Translation: CASSNQGEQYF.

The chain recombines TRBV6-5 with TRBJ1-1, with 10 bases identical to TRBD1. This CDR3 has 14 amino acids. V was pared by 6 bases and J by 11 bases, with 12 bases of the junction left unmatched. The germline V gene encodes CDR1 MNHEY and CDR2 SVGAGI. The CDR3 here is CASSPGTGEFGAFF. The CDR3 DNA follows: TGTGCCAGCAGCCCCGGGACAGGGGAGTTTGGGGCTTTCTTT.